These T cell receptor beta chains were read from a single sample in a study of T-cell memory formation after mild COVID-19. A single record per CDR3 protein comes from TCRdb applying MiXCR to the 5' RACE reads. The sample yields tens of thousands of distinct CDR3 sequences, around 16% seen once. The specimen sequenced was PBMCs or a T cell subset sorted from them (not recorded which). The receptors shown here come from a man younger than 35 who had mild COVID-19 (a few samples of this study predate the infection). Cell type and time point are not known. Each CDR3 is given with its conserved first and last residue. A D gene is named only where the DNA matches it firmly. Expanded clones get a size class; other rows say once, few or many, or leave the size out.

J gene | D gene | V gene | CDR3 length | clone size | CDR3 DNA | CDR3 protein
TRBJ2-5 | - | TRBV18 | 16 | many | TGTGCCAGCTCACCCCGACACCTGGGGTCCCAAGAGACCCAGTACTTC | CASSPRHLGSQETQYF
TRBJ2-1 | - | TRBV13 | 12 | once | TGTGCCAGCAGCCTCCCCAGAGATGAGCAGTTCTTC | CASSLPRDEQFF
TRBJ1-1 | TRBD1 | TRBV4-1 | 12 | - | TGCGCCAGCACAGGGGGAGGCACTGAAGCTTTCTTT | CASTGGGTEAFF
TRBJ2-5 | - | TRBV6-5 | 13 | few | TGTGCCAGCACCGAGGTGGGGCGAGAGACCCAGTACTTC | CASTEVGRETQYF
TRBJ1-2 | TRBD1 | TRBV7-9 | 15 | - | TGTGCCAGCAGCTCCGTGGACAGGGCGAACTATGGCTACACCTTC | CASSSVDRANYGYTF
TRBJ2-5 | - | TRBV6-6 | 14 | many | TGTGCCAGCAGCCACCCAGGGTACCAAGAGACCCAGTACTTC | CASSHPGYQETQYF
TRBJ1-1 | - | TRBV4-3 | 17 | - | TGCGCCAGCAGCCAAGATCTCCGCCAGGGGACGTACACTGAAGCTTTCTTT | CASSQDLRQGTYTEAFF
TRBJ1-1 | - | TRBV6-2/TRBV6-3 | 12 | - | TGTGCCAGCAGTTACCCTGCACCTGAAGCTTTCTTT | CASSYPAPEAFF
TRBJ1-6 | - | TRBV4-1 | 15 | - | TGCGCCAGCAGCCAAGGGCTGGGAACGAATTCACCCCTCCACTTT | CASSQGLGTNSPLHF
TRBJ1-1 | - | TRBV10-3 | 13 | - | TGTGCCATCAGTGATGAGCAGGGAACTGAAGCTTTCTTT | CAISDEQGTEAFF
TRBJ1-5 | - | TRBV15 | 14 | - | TGTGCCACCAGCACATCTAGGGGAGGACAGCCCCAGCATTTT | CATSTSRGGQPQHF
TRBJ1-1 | TRBD1 | TRBV7-9 | 12 | few | TGTGCCAGCAGCTCGGACAGGGGAGAAGCTTTCTTT | CASSSDRGEAFF
TRBJ2-3 | TRBD2 | TRBV5-8 | 15 | - | TGTGCCAGCAGCCCGGGACTAGCGGGGGTGGATACGCAGTATTTT | CASSPGLAGVDTQYF
TRBJ2-3 | - | TRBV19 | 11 | - | TGTGCCAGGACTAGCACAGATACGCAGTATTTT | CARTSTDTQYF
TRBJ2-3 | TRBD2 | TRBV12-3/TRBV12-4 | 16 | - | TGTGCCAGCAGTGAGACCTTGCGGGGGGCGTCTGATACGCAGTATTTT | CASSETLRGASDTQYF
TRBJ2-1 | - | TRBV4-1 | 14 | few | TGCGCCAGCAGCCCTATACGACTGGGGAATGAGCAGTTCTTC | CASSPIRLGNEQFF
TRBJ2-7 | TRBD2 | TRBV12-3/TRBV12-4 | 13 | - | TGTGCCAGCAGGGGGGACTACTCCTACGAGCAGTACTTC | CASRGDYSYEQYF
TRBJ2-1 | - | TRBV15 | 14 | few | TGTGCCACCAGCAGAGATATAGGGGGTGATGAGCAGTTCTTC | CATSRDIGGDEQFF
TRBJ1-1 | TRBD1 | TRBV4-3 | 17 | - | TGCGCCAGCAGCCAAGATGGAACAGGGGTGGGAAACACTGAAGCTTTCTTT | CASSQDGTGVGNTEAFF
TRBJ1-1 | - | TRBV6-1 | 12 | - | TGTGCCAGCAGGTTCGGGAACACTGAAGCTTTCTTT | CASRFGNTEAFF
TRBJ2-2 | - | TRBV12-3/TRBV12-4 | 12 | - | TGTGCCAGCAGTTTACCGGCCGGGGAGCTGTTTTTT | CASSLPAGELFF
TRBJ2-3 | - | TRBV6-6 | 13 | - | TGTGCCAGCAGTGTCGGGACCACAGATACGCAGTATTTT | CASSVGTTDTQYF
TRBJ2-1 | TRBD1 | TRBV6-2/TRBV6-3 | 15 | few | TGTGCCAGCAGTTACTCAGGGACAGGGATGTATGAGCAGTTCTTC | CASSYSGTGMYEQFF
TRBJ2-5 | - | TRBV7-3 | 13 | - | TGTGCCAGCAGCTACTCCCCCCGGGAGACCCAGTACTTC | CASSYSPRETQYF
TRBJ2-3 | TRBD2 | TRBV7-2 | 15 | - | TGTGCCAGCAGCAGGGGGACTAGCTGGGCGGATACGCAGTATTTT | CASSRGTSWADTQYF
TRBJ2-3 | - | TRBV10-3 | 12 | few | TGTGCCATCAGTGTTTCCGGGGATACGCAGTATTTT | CAISVSGDTQYF
TRBJ1-5 | - | TRBV7-9 | 16 | - | TGTGCCAGCAGCGATATTTTAACTAGCGGCAATCAGCCCCAGCATTTT | CASSDILTSGNQPQHF
TRBJ1-6 | TRBD1 | TRBV27 | 18 | - | TGTGCCAGCAGTTTCGCAGGGGGCGCGGCCTCCTATAATTCACCCCTCCACTTT | CASSFAGGAASYNSPLHF
TRBJ2-5 | TRBD2 | TRBV4-3 | 15 | - | TGCGCCAGCAGCTACCTAGCGGGGGGGACAGAGACCCAGTACTTC | CASSYLAGGTETQYF
TRBJ2-1 | TRBD1 | TRBV6-5 | 14 | few | TGTGCCAGCAGTCAACTGACAGGGTTCAGCGAGCAGTTCTTC | CASSQLTGFSEQFF
TRBJ1-5 | - | TRBV27 | 15 | - | TGTGCCAGCAGTGAGATCAGGGGTGGCAATCAGCCCCAGCATTTT | CASSEIRGGNQPQHF
TRBJ1-1 | - | TRBV25-1 | 11 | - | TGTGCCTCTGGAAGGGACACTGAAGCTTTCTTT | CASGRDTEAFF
TRBJ1-1 | - | TRBV4-1 | 14 | - | TGCGCCAGCAGCCAAGCAGGGGTGGGCACTGAAGCTTTCTTT | CASSQAGVGTEAFF
TRBJ2-5 | - | TRBV4-1 | 12 | few | TGCGCCAGCAGCCAAGATATAGAGACCCAGTACTTC | CASSQDIETQYF
TRBJ2-7 | TRBD1 | TRBV7-9 | 15 | - | TGTGCCAGCAGCTCTCTGACAGGGATCCCCTACGAGCAGTACTTC | CASSSLTGIPYEQYF
TRBJ2-3 | TRBD2 | TRBV7-3 | 17 | - | TGTGCCAGCAGCTTAAGAGCGCAAGCGGGGGGGACAGATACGCAGTATTTT | CASSLRAQAGGTDTQYF